The clone carrying this TCR beta chain was counted only a few times. What it binds is not known. Expressed TCRB transcripts were sequenced because the isolated RNA had all been reverse transcribed beforehand. Read counts averaged around 4 million for samples of naive, central memory and regulatory T cells. Only in-frame clones appear in the TCRdb table, and some are missing; sequencing was by immunoSEQ multiplex PCR. The table has hundreds of thousands of clones, approximately 15% seen once; the top ten hold 6.7%. This record belongs to a study of beta chain features in type 1 diabetes. Study-level results: In cDNA sequencing, cells with high TCR expression could be over-represented.

The sequence derives from a man aged 30-40 years in good health. Sequenced material: central memory CD4+ T cells from blood.

As DNA, the CDR3 is TGTGCCAGCAGCCAAGACCCCAGCAACTATGGCTACACCTTC. Translated: CASSQDPSNYGYTF. V is TRBV4-2 and J is TRBJ1-2; no firm D call. V lost 0 bases to trimming and J lost 2 bases, with 7 bases between them. This CDR3 contains 14 residues. The germline V gene has CDR1 LGHNA and CDR2 YNFKEQ.